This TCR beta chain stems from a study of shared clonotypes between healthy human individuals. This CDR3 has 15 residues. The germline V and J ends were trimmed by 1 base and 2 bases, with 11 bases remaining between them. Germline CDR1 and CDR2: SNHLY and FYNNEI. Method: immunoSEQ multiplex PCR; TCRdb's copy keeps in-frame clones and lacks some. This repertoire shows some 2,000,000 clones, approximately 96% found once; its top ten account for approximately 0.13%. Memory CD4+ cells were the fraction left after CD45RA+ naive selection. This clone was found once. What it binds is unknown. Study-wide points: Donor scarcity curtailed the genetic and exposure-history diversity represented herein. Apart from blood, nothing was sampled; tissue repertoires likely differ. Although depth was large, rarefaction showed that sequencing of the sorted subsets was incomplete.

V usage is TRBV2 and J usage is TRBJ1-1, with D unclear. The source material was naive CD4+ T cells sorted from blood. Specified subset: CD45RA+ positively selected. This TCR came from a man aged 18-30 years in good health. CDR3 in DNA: TGTGCCAGCAGTGAAGGGAGAGGGTCCAACACTGAAGCTTTCTTT. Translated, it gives CASSEGRGSNTEAFF.